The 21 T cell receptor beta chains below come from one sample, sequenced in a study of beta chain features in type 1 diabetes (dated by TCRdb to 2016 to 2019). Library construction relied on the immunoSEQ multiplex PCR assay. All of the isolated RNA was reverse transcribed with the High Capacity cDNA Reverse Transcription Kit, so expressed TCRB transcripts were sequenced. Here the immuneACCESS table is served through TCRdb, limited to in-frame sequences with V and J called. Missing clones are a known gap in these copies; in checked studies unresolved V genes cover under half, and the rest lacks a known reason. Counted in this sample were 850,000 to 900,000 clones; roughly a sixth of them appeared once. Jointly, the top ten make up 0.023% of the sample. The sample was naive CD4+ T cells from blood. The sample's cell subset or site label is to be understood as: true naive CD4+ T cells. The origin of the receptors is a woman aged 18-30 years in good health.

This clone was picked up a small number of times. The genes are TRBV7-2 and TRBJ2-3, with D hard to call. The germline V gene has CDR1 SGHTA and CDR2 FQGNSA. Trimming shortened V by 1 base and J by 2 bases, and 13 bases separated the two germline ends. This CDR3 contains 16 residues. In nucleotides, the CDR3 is TGTGCCAGCAGCTTAGTGGGCTCGGAGAACACAGATACGCAGTATTTT. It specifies CASSLVGSENTDTQYF.

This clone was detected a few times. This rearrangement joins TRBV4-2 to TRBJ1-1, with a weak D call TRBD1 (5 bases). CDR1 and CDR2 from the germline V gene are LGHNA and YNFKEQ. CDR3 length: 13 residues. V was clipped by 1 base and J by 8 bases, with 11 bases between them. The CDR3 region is CASSQVVQGEAFF. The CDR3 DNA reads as TGTGCCAGCAGCCAAGTAGTCCAGGGAGAAGCTTTCTTT.

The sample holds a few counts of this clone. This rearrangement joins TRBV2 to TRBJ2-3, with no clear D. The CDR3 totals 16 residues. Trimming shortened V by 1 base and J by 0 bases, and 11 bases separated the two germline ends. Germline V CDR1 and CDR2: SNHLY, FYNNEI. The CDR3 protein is CASSEGTGSSTDTQYF. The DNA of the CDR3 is TGTGCCAGCAGTGAAGGCACTGGATCTAGCACAGATACGCAGTATTTT.

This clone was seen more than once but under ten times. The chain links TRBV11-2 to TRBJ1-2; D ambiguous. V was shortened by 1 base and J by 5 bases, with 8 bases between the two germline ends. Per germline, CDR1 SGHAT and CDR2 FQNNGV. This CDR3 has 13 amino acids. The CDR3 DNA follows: TGTGCCAGCAGCTTAGCGGGAGCTTATGGCTACACCTTC. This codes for CASSLAGAYGYTF.

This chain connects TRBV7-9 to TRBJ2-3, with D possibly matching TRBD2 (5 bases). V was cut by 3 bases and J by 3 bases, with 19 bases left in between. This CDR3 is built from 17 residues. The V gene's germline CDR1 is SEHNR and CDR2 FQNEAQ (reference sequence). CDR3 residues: CASSLGQWAGSTDTQYF. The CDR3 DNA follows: TGTGCCAGCAGCTTGGGCCAGTGGGCTGGGAGTACAGATACGCAGTATTTT. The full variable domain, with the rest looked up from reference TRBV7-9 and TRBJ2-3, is DTGVSQNPRHKITKRGQNVTFRCDPISEHNRLYWYRQTLGQGPEFLTYFQNEAQLEKSRLLSDRFSAERPKGSFSTLEIQRTEQGDSAMYLCASSLGQWAGSTDTQYFGPGTRLTVL.

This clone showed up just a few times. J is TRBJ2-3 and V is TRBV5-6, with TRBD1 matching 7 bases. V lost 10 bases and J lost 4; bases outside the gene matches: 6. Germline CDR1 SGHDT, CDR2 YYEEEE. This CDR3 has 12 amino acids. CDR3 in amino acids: CAYRGIADTQYF. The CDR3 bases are TGTGCCTACAGGGGAATCGCAGATACGCAGTATTTT.

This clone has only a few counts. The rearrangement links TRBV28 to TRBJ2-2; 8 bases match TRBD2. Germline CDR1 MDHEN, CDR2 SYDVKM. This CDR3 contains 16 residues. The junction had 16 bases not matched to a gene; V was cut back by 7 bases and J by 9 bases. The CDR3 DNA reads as TGTGCCAGCACCCGCTTTGTTGGTAGCGGGACCCGGGAGCTGTTTTTT. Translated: CASTRFVGSGTRELFF.

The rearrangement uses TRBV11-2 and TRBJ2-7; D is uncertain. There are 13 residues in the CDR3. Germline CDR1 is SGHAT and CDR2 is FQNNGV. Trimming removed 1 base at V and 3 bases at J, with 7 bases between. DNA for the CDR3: TGTGCCAGCAGCTTAGTGGCCAGCTACGAGCAGTACTTC. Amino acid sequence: CASSLVASYEQYF.

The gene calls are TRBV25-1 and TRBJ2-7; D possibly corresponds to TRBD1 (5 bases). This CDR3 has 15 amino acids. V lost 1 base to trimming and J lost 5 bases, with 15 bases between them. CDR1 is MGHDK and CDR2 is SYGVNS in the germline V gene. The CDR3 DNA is TGTGCCAGCAGTGAATGGGGCAGCGCCCCGCACGAGCAGTACTTC. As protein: CASSEWGSAPHEQYF.

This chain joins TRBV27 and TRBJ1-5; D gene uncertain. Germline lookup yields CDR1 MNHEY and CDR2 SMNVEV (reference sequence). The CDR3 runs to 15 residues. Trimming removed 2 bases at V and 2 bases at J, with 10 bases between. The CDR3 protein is CASSLRQEGNQPQHF. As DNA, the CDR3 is TGTGCCAGCAGTTTACGGCAGGAGGGCAATCAGCCCCAGCATTTT.

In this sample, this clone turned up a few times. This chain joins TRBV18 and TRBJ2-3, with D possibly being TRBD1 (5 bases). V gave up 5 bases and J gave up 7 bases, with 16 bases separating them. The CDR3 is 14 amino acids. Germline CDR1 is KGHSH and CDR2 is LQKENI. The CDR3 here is CASSEAGSRNTQYF. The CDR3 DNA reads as TGTGCCAGCTCAGAAGCAGGGTCGCGGAATACGCAGTATTTT.

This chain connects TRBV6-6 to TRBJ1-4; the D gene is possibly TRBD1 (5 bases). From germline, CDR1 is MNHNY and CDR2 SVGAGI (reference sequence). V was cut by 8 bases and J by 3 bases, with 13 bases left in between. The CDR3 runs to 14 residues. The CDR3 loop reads CASGRALANEKLFF. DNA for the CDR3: TGTGCCAGCGGCAGGGCGCTTGCTAATGAAAAACTGTTTTTT.

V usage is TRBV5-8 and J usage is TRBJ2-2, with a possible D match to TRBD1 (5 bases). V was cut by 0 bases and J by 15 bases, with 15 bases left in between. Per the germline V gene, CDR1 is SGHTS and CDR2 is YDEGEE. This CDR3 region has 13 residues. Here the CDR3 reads CASSLVWAGMLFF. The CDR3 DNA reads TGTGCCAGCAGCTTGGTGTGGGCAGGGATGTTGTTTTTT.

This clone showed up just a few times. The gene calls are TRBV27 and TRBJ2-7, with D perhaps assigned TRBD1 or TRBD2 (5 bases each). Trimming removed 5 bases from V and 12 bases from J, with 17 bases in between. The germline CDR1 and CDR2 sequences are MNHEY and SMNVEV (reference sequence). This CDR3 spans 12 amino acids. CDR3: CASSTTGTTLYF. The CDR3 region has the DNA TGTGCCAGCAGTACAACCGGGACGACCTTGTACTTC.

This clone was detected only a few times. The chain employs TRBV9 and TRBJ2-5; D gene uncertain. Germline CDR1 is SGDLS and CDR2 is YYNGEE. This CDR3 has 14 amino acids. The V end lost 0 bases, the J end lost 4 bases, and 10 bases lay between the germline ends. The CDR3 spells CASSVGGIGETQYF. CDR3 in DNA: TGTGCCAGCAGCGTAGGTGGGATCGGAGAGACCCAGTACTTC.

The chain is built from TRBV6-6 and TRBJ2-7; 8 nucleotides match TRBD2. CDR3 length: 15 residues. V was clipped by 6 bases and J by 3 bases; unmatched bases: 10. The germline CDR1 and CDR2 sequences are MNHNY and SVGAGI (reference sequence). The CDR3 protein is CASRSSGSGLYEQYF. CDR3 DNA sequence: TGTGCCAGCAGGTCCAGCGGGAGCGGGCTCTACGAGCAGTACTTC.

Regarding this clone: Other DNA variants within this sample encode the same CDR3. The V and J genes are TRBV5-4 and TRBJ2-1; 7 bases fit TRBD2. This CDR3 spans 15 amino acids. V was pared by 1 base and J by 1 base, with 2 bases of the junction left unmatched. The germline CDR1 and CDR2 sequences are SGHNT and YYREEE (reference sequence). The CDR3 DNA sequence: TGTGCCAGCAGCTTGAGTAGCGGGTCCTACAATGAGCAGTTCTTC. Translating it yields CASSLSSGSYNEQFF.

DNA of the CDR3: TGTGCCAGCAGCGTAGGAGGGGTGGGTTTCCAAGAGACCCAGTACTTC. It codes for CASSVGGVGFQETQYF. This chain connects TRBV9 to TRBJ2-5; the D call may be TRBD1 or TRBD2 (5 bases each). V was clipped by 0 bases and J by 1 base, with 13 bases between them. Germline CDR1 is SGDLS and CDR2 is YYNGEE. The CDR3 sequence is 16 residues long.

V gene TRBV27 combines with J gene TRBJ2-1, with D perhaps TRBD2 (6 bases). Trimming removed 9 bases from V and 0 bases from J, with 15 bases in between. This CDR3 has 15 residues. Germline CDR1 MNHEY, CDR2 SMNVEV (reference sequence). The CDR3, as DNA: TGTGCCAGTCGCGTAGGAGGGAGCTCCTACAATGAGCAGTTCTTC. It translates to CASRVGGSSYNEQFF.

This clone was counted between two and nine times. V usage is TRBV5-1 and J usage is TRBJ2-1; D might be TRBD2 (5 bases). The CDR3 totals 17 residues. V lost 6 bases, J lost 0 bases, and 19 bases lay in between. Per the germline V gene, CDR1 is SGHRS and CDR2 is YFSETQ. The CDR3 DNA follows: TGCGCCAGCACGGCGGCGACCGCGGGTGGCTCCTACAATGAGCAGTTCTTC. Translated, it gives CASTAATAGGSYNEQFF.

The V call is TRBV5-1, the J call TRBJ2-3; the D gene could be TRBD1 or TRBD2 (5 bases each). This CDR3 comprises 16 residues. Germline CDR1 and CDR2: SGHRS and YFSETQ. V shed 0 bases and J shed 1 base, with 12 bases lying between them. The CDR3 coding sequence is TGCGCCAGCAGCTTGGATCCGGGGCAGGGCACAGATACGCAGTATTTT. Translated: CASSLDPGQGTDTQYF.